This T cell receptor beta chain originates from a study of control samples from healthy donors and cancer patients. TCRdb keeps only in-frame clones here, not all; method: immunoSEQ multiplex PCR. This sample has approximately 90,000 clones, with about 89% found just once. This clone was detected once. This clonotype was sampled from a man in his thirties or forties in good health. The sequenced sample consisted of blood.

CDR3 residues: CSVAGTSGGETQYF. DNA for the CDR3: TGCAGCGTCGCCGGGACTAGCGGGGGTGAGACCCAGTACTTC. The V call is TRBV29-1, the J call TRBJ2-5, with 14 bases aligning to TRBD2. Losses at the gene ends were 6 bases for V and 5 bases for J; bases not matched to a gene: 5. This CDR3 contains 14 residues. In germline, CDR1 is SQVTM, CDR2 ANQGSEA.